This TCR beta chain was captured in a study of early T cells in non-severe SARS-CoV-2 infection. Study-level background: Investigators sequenced bulk RNA drawn from unsorted whole blood, and chains remained unpaired.

For this clonotype: The antigen remains undetermined.

Study-wide results and caveats: Comparison of clonotypes with VDJdb favored anti-spike CD8 responses while missing private and CD4 specificities.

Researchers tagged individual cDNA molecules with unique molecular identifiers. TCRdb ran MiXCR on the 5' RACE reads and lists one entry per CDR3 protein. The sample yields 60,000 or so distinct CDR3 sequences, 15% seen once. The CDR3 extends over 14 amino acids. The germline V gene has CDR1 SQVTM and CDR2 ANQGSEA. With V trimmed by 3 bases and J by 6 bases, 5 bases remained unmatched. Source: whole blood, taken at baseline. The chain uses TRBV29-1 and TRBJ2-1; 10 nucleotides line up with TRBD2. The origin of this receptor is an adult who was a healthcare worker with PCR-confirmed SARS-CoV-2 infection or an uninfected control (not recorded which). CDR3: CSVDPPSGSNEQFF. The CDR3, as DNA: TGCAGCGTTGACCCCCCTAGCGGGAGCAATGAGCAGTTCTTC.